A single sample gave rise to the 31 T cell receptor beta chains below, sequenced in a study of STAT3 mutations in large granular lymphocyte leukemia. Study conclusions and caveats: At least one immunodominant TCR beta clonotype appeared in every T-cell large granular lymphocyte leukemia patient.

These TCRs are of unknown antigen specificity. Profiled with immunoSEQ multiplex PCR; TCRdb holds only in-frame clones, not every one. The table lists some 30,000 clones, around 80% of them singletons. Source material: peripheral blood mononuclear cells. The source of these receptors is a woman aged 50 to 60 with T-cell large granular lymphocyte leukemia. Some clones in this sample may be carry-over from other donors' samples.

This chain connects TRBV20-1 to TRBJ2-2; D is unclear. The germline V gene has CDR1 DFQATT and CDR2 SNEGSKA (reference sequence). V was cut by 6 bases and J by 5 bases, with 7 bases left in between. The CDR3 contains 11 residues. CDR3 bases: TGCAGTGCCCCCATGACCGGGGAGCTGTTTTTT. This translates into CSAPMTGELFF.

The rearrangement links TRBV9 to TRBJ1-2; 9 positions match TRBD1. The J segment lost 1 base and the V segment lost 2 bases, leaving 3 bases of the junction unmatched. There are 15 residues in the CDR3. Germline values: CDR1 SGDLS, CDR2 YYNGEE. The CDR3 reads CASSVGTGSNYGYTF. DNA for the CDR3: TGTGCCAGCAGCGTCGGGACAGGGAGTAACTATGGCTACACCTTC.

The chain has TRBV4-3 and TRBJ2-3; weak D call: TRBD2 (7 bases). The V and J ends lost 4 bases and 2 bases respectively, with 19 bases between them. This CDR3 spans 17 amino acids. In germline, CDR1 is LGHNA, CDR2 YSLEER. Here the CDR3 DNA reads TGCGCCAGCAGCCCCCCGCCGGCGGGGGCTACCACAGATACGCAGTATTTT. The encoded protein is CASSPPPAGATTDTQYF.

CDR3 in amino acids: CASSPGRSNTGELFF. The CDR3 DNA is TGTGCCAGCAGCCCCGGGAGATCAAACACCGGGGAGCTGTTTTTT. The rearrangement joins TRBV7-2 to TRBJ2-2; possibly TRBD2 for D (6 bases). V shed 5 bases and J shed 2 bases, with 12 bases lying between them. The CDR3 totals 15 residues. Germline V gives CDR1 SGHTA, CDR2 FQGNSA.

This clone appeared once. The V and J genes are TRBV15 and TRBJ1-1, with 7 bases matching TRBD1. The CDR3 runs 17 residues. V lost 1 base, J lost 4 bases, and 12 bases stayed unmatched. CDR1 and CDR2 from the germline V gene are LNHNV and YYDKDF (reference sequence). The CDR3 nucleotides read TGTGCCACCAGCAGAGCCAATACAGGGGCCAGGGGCACTGAAGCTTTCTTT. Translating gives CATSRANTGARGTEAFF. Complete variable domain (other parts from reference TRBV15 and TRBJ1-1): DAMVIQNPRYQVTQFGKPVTLSCSQTLNHNVMYWYQQKSSQAPKLLFHYYDKDFNNEADTPDNFQSRRPNTSFCFLDIRSPGLGDTAMYLCATSRANTGARGTEAFFGQGTRLTVV.

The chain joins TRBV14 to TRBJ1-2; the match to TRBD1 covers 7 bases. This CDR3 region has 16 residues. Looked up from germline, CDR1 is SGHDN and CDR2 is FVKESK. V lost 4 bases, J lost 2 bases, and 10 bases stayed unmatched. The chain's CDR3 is CASSPGTAVFNYGYTF. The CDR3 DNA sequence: TGTGCCAGCAGCCCTGGGACAGCGGTCTTCAACTATGGCTACACCTTC.

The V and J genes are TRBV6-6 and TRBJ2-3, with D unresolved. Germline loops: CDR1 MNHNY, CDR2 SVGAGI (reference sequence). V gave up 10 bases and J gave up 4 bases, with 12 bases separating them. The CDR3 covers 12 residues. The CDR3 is CATLDPPDTQYF. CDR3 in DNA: TGTGCCACTTTGGATCCGCCAGATACGCAGTATTTT.

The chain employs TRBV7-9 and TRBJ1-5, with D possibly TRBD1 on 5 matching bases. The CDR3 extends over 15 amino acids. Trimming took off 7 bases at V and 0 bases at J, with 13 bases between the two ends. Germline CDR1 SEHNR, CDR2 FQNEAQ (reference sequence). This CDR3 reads CASTFGGNSNQPQHF. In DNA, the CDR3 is TGTGCCAGCACCTTCGGGGGGAATAGCAATCAGCCCCAGCATTTT.

In DNA form, the CDR3 reads TGTGCCAGCTCACCAGAAGCGCGAGGGGACAGGGTCTACGAGCAGTACTTC. Protein sequence: CASSPEARGDRVYEQYF. This rearrangement joins TRBV18 to TRBJ2-7; TRBD1 matches at 9 bases. The germline V gene encodes CDR1 KGHSH and CDR2 LQKENI. The CDR3 consists of 17 residues. The J segment lost 3 bases and the V segment lost 2 bases, leaving 11 bases of the junction unmatched.

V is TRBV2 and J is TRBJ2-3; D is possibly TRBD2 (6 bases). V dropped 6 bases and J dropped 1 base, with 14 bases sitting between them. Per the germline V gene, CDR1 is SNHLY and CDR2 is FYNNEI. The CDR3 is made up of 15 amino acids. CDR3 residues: CASSETSYGTDTQYF. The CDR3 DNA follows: TGTGCCAGCAGCGAAACTAGCTACGGCACAGATACGCAGTATTTT.

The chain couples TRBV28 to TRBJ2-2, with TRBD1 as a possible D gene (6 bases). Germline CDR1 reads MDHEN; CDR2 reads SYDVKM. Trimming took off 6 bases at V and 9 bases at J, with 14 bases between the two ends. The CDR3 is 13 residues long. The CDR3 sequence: CASRWGPRWELFF. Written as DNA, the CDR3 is TGTGCCAGCAGATGGGGGCCACGGTGGGAGCTGTTTTTT.

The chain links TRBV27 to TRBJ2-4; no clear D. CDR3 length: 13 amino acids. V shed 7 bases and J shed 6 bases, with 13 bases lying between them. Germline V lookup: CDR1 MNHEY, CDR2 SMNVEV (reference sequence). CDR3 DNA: TGTGCCAGCACATCAGGCTACACAAACATTCAGTACTTC. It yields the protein CASTSGYTNIQYF.

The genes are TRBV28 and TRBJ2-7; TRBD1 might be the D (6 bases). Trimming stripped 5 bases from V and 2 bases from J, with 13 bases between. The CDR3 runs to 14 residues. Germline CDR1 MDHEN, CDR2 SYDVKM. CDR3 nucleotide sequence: TGTGCCAGCAGTCCACAGGGATCCACCTACGAGCAGTACTTC. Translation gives CASSPQGSTYEQYF.

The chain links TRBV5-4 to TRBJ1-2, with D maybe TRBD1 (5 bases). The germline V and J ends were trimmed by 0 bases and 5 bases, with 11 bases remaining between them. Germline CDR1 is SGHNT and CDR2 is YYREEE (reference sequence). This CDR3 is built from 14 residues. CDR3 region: CASSLVAGPYGYTF. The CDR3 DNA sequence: TGTGCCAGCAGCTTGGTGGCAGGGCCTTATGGCTACACCTTC.

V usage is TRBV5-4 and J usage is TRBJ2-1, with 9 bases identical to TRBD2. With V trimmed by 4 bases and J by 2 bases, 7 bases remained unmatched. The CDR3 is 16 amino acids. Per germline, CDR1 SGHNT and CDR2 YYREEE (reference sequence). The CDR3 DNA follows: TGTGCCAGCAGCCGACATTGGACTAGCGCCTACAATGAGCAGTTCTTC. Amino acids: CASSRHWTSAYNEQFF. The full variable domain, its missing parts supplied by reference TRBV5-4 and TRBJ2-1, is ETGVTQSPTHLIKTRGQQVTLRCSSQSGHNTVSWYQQALGQGPQFIFQYYREEENGRGNFPPRFSGLQFPNYSSELNVNALELDDSALYLCASSRHWTSAYNEQFFGPGTRLTVL.

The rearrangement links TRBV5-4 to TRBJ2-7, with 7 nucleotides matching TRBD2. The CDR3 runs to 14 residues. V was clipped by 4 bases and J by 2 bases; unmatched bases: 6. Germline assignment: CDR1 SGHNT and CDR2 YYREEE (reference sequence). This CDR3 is CASSIAGPPYEQYF. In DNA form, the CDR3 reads TGTGCCAGCAGCATAGCGGGCCCACCCTACGAGCAGTACTTC.

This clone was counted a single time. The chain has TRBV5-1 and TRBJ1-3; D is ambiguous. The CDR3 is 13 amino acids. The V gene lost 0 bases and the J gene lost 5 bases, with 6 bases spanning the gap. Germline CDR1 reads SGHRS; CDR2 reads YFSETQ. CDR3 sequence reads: CASSLDQRNTIYF. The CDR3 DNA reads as TGCGCCAGCAGCTTGGACCAGCGAAACACCATATATTTT.

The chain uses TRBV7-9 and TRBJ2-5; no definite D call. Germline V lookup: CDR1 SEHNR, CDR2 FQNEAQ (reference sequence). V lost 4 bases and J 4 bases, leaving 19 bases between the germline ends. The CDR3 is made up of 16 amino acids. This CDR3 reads CASSSPSLFDRETQYF. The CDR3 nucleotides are TGTGCCAGCAGCTCCCCCTCCTTGTTTGATCGAGAGACCCAGTACTTC.

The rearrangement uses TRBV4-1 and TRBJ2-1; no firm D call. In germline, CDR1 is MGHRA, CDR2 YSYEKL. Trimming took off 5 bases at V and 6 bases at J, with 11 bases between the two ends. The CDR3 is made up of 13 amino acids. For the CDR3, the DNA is TGCGCCAGCAGCGCACGAGTTAGCAATGAGCAGTTCTTC. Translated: CASSARVSNEQFF.

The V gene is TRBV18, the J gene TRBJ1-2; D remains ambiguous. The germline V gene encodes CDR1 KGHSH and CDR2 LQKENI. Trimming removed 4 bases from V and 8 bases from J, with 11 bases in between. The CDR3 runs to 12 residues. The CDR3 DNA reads TGTGCCAGCTCACGACCGGTCGGGGGCTACACCTTC. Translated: CASSRPVGGYTF.

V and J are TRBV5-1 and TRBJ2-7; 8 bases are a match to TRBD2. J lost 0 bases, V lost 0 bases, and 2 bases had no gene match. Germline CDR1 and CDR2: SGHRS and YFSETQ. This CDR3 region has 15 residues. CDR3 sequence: CASSLGAGDSYEQYF. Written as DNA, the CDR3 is TGCGCCAGCAGCTTGGGAGCGGGAGACTCCTACGAGCAGTACTTC. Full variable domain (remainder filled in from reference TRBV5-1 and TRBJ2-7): KAGVTQTPRYLIKTRGQQVTLSCSPISGHRSVSWYQQTPGQGLQFLFEYFSETQRNKGNFPGRFSGRQFSNSRSEMNVSTLELGDSALYLCASSLGAGDSYEQYFGPGTRLTVT.

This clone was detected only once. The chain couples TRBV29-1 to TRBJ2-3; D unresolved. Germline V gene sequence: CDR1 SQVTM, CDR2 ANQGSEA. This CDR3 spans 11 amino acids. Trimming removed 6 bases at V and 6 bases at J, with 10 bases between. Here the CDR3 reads CSVVRADTQYF. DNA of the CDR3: TGCAGCGTAGTCCGTGCGGATACGCAGTATTTT.

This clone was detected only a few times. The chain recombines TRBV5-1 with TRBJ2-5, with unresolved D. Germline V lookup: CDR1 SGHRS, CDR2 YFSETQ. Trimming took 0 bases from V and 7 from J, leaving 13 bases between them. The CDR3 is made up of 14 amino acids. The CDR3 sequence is CASSLDPGLGTQYF. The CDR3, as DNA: TGCGCCAGCAGCTTGGACCCCGGGTTAGGGACCCAGTACTTC.

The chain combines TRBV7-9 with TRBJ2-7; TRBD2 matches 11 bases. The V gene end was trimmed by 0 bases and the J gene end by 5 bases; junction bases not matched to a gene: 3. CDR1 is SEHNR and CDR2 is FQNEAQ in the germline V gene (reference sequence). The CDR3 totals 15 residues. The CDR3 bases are TGTGCCAGCAGCTTAGCTGGTAGCGGGAGGGACGAGCAGTACTTC. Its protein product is CASSLAGSGRDEQYF.

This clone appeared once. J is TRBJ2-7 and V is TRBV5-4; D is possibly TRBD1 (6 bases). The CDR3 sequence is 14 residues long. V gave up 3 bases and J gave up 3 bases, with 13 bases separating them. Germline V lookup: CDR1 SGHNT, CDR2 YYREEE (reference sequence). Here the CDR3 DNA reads TGTGCCAGCAGCTCGAAGACAGGCCGCTACGAGCAGTACTTC. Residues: CASSSKTGRYEQYF.

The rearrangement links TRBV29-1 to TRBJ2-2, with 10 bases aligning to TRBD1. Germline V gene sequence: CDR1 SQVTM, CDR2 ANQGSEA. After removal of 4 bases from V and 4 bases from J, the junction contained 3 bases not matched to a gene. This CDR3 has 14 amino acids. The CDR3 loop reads CSVVGTGVTGELFF. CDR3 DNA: TGCAGCGTTGTGGGGACAGGGGTCACCGGGGAGCTGTTTTTT.

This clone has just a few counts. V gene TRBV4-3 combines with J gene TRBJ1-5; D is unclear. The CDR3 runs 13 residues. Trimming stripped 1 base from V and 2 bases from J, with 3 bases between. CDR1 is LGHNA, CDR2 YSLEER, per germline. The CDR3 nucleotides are TGCGCCAGCAGCCAAGGCCGCAATCAGCCCCAGCATTTT. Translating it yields CASSQGRNQPQHF.

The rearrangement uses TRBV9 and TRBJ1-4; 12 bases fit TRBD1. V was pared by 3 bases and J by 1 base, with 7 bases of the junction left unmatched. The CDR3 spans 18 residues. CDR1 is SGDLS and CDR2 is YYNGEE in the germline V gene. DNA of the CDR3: TGTGCCAGCAGCGAAGGGACAGGGGGCTTTCAAACTAATGAAAAACTGTTTTTT. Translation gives CASSEGTGGFQTNEKLFF.

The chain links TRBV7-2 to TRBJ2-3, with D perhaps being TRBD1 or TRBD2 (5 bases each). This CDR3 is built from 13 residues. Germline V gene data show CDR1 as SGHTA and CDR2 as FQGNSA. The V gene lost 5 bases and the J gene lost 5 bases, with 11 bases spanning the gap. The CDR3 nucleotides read TGTGCCAGCAGCACCAGGGACCGAGATACGCAGTATTTT. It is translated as CASSTRDRDTQYF.

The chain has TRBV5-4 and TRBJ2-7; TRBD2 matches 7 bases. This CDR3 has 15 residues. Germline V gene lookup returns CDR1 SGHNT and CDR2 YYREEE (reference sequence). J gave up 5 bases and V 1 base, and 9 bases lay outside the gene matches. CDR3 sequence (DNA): TGTGCCAGCAGCTTGATGTTAGGCGGGAGTAACGAGCAGTACTTC. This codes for CASSLMLGGSNEQYF.

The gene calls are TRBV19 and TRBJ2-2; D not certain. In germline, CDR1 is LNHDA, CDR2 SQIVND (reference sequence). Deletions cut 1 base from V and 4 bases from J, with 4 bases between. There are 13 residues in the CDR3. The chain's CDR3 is CASSIAGTGELFF. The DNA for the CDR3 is TGTGCCAGTAGTATAGCGGGCACCGGGGAGCTGTTTTTT.